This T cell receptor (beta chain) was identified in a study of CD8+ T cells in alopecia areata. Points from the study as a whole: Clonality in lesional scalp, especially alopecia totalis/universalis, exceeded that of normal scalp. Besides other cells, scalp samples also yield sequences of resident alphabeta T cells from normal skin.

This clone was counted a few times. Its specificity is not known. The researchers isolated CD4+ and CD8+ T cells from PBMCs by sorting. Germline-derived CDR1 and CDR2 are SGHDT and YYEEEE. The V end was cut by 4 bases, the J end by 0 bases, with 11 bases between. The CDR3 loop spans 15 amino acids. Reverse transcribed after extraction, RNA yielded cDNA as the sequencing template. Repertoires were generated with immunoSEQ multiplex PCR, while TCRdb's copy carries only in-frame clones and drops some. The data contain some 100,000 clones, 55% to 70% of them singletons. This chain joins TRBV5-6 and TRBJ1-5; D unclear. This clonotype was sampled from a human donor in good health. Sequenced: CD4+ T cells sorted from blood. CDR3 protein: CASSLASYSNQPQHF. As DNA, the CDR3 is TGTGCCAGCAGCCTTGCGAGTTATAGCAATCAGCCCCAGCATTTT.